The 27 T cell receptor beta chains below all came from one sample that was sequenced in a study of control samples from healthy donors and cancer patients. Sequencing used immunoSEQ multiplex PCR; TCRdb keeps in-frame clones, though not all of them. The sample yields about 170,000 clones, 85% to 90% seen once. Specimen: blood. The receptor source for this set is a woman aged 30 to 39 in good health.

Written as DNA, the CDR3 is TGTGCCAGCAGTTCTCCCCAGGGTGTAAGAAACACCATATATTTT. Translated: CASSSPQGVRNTIYF. The chain couples TRBV6-2 or TRBV6-3 to TRBJ1-3, with TRBD1 as a possible D gene (5 bases). Between the trimmed V and J ends, which lost 4 bases and 5 bases, there was a span of 15 bases. CDR1 MNHEY and CDR2 SVGEGT come from the germline V gene. The CDR3 contains 15 residues.

The CDR3 region is CATSSGWRRTGELFF. The CDR3 DNA reads as TGTGCCACCTCATCCGGGTGGAGGAGGACCGGGGAGCTGTTTTTT. The chain employs TRBV19 and TRBJ2-2; weak D call: TRBD2 (5 bases). Per the germline V gene, CDR1 is LNHDA and CDR2 is SQIVND (reference sequence). V was pared by 10 bases and J by 5 bases, with 20 bases between. The CDR3 runs 15 residues.

The CDR3: CASSKVGGDYGYTF. DNA of the CDR3: TGTGCCAGCAGCAAAGTTGGAGGGGACTATGGCTACACCTTC. The V gene is TRBV21-1, the J gene TRBJ1-2. TRBV21-1 is marked as a pseudogene. The CDR3 extends over 14 amino acids.

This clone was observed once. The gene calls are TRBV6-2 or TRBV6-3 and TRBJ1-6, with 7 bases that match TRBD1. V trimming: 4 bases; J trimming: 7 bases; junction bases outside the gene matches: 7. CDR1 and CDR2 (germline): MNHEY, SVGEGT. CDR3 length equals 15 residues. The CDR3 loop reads CASSLTDRANSPLHF. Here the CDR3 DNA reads TGTGCCAGCAGTTTGACCGACAGGGCAAATTCACCCCTCCACTTT.

For the CDR3, the DNA is TGTGCCAGCAGCCAACTTACACTATATAGCAATCAGCCCCAGCATTTT. Translating it yields CASSQLTLYSNQPQHF. The genes are TRBV28 and TRBJ1-5; D remains unclear. The CDR3 extends over 16 amino acids. CDR1 is MDHEN and CDR2 is SYDVKM in the germline V gene. V lost 6 bases and J 0 bases, leaving 15 bases between the germline ends.

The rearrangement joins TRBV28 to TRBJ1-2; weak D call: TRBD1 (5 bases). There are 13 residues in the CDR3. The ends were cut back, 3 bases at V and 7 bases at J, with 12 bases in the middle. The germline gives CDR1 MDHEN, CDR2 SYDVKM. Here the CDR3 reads CASSFRVLGGYTF. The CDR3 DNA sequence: TGTGCCAGCAGTTTCAGGGTCCTGGGTGGCTACACCTTC.

CDR3 in amino acids: CASSSNRGEAFF. Written as DNA, the CDR3 is TGTGCCAGCAGCTCCAACAGGGGTGAAGCTTTCTTT. This chain links TRBV13 with TRBJ1-1, with TRBD1 matching 7 bases. CDR3 length: 12 amino acids. V lost 4 bases, J lost 7 bases, and 3 bases stayed unmatched. CDR1 is PRHDT, CDR2 FYEKMQ, per germline (reference sequence).

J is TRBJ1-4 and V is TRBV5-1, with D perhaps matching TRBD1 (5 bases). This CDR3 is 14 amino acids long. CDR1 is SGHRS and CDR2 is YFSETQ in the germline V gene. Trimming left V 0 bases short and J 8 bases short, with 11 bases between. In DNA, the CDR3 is TGCGCCAGCAGCTTGGAGAGGGGACGAGAAAAACTGTTTTTT. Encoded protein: CASSLERGREKLFF.

CDR3 sequence reads: CASSGTGTSPLHF. The CDR3 DNA reads TGTGCCAGCAGTGGGACAGGGACTTCACCCCTCCACTTT. The chain employs TRBV2 and TRBJ1-6; 8 positions agree with TRBD1. The CDR3 is 13 amino acids. The V and J ends lost 4 bases and 9 bases, in that order; junction bases with no gene match: 2. Germline CDR1 reads SNHLY; CDR2 reads FYNNEI.

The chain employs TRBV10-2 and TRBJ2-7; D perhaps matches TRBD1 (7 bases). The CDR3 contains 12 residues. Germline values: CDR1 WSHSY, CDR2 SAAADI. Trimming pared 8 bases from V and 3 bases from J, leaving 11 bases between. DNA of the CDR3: TGCGCCAGCTCAGGGGGGCTCTACGAGCAGTACGTC. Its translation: CASSGGLYEQYV.

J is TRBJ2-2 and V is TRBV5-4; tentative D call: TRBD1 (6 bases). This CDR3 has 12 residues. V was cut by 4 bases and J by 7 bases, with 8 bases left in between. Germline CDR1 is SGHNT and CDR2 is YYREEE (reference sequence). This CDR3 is CASSQTGGELFF. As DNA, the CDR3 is TGTGCCAGCAGCCAGACAGGCGGGGAGCTGTTTTTT.

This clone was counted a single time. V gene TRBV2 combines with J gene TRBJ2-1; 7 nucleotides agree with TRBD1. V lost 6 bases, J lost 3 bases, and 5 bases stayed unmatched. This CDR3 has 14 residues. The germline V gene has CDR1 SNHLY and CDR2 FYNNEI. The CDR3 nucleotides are TGTGCCAGCAGCGCCGGGACAGTCTACAATGAGCAGTTCTTC. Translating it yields CASSAGTVYNEQFF. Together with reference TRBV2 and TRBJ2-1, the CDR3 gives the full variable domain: EPEVTQTPSHQVTQMGQEVILRCVPISNHLYFYWYRQILGQKVEFLVSFYNNEISEKSEIFDDQFSVERPDGSNFTLKIRSTKLEDSAMYFCASSAGTVYNEQFFGPGTRLTVL.

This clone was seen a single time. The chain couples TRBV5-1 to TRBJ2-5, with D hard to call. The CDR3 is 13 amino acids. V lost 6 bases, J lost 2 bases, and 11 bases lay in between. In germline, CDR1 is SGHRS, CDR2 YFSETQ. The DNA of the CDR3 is TGCGCCAGCAAACCCGGGTTACAAGAGACCCAGTACTTC. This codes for CASKPGLQETQYF.

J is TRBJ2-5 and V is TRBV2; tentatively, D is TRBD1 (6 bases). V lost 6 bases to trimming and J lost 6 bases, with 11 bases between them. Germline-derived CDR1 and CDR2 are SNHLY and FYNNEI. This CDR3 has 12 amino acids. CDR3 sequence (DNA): TGTGCCAGCAGGGGGGCGATGAAGACCCAGTACTTC. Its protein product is CASRGAMKTQYF. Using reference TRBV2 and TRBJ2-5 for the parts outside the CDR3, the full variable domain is EPEVTQTPSHQVTQMGQEVILRCVPISNHLYFYWYRQILGQKVEFLVSFYNNEISEKSEIFDDQFSVERPDGSNFTLKIRSTKLEDSAMYFCASRGAMKTQYFGPGTRLLVL.

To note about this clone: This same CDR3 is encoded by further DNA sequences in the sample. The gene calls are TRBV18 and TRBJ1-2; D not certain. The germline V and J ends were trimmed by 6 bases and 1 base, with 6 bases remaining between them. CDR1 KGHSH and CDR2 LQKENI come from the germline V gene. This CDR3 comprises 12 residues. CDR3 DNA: TGTGCCAGCTCGGCGGGTAACTATGGCTACACCTTC. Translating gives CASSAGNYGYTF.

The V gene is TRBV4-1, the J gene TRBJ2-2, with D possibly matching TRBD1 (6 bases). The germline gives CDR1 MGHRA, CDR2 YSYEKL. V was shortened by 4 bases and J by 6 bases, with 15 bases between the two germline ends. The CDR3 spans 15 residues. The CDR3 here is CASSPRGQTPGELFF. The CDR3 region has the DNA TGCGCCAGCAGCCCCAGGGGACAAACACCCGGGGAGCTGTTTTTT.

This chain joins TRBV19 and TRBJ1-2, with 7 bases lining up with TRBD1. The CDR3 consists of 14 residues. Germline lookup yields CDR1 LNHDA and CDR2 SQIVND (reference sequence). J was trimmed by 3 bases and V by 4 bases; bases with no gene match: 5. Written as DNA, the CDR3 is TGTGCCAGTAGTACCTTCGACAGGGACTATGGCTACACCTTC. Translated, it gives CASSTFDRDYGYTF.

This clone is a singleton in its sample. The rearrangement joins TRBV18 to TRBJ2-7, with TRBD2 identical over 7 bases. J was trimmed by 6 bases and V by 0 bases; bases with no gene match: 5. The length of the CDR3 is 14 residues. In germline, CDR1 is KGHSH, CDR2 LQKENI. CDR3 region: CASSPPGGKSEQYV. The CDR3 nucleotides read TGTGCCAGCTCACCACCGGGGGGGAAGTCCGAGCAGTACGTC.

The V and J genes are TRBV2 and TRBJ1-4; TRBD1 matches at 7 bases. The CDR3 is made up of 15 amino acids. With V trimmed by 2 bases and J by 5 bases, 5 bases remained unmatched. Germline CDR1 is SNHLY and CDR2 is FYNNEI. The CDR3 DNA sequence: TGTGCCAGCAGTGAAAGGGGAGGGGGCAATGAAAAACTGTTTTTT. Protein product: CASSERGGGNEKLFF. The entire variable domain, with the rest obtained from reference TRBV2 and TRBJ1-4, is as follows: EPEVTQTPSHQVTQMGQEVILRCVPISNHLYFYWYRQILGQKVEFLVSFYNNEISEKSEIFDDQFSVERPDGSNFTLKIRSTKLEDSAMYFCASSERGGGNEKLFFGSGTQLSVL.

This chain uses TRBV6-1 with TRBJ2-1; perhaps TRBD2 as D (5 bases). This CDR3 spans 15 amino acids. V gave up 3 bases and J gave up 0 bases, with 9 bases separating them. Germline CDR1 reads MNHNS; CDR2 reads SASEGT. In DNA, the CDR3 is TGTGCCAGCAGTGACGGGATGAGCTCCTACAATGAGCAGTTCTTC. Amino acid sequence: CASSDGMSSYNEQFF.

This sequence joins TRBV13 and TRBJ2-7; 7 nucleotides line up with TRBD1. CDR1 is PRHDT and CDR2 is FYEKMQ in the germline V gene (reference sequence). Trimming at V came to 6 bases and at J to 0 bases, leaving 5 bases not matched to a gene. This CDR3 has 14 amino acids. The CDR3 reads CASSSRQGSYEQYF. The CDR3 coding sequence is TGTGCCAGCAGTTCAAGACAGGGCTCCTACGAGCAGTACTTC.

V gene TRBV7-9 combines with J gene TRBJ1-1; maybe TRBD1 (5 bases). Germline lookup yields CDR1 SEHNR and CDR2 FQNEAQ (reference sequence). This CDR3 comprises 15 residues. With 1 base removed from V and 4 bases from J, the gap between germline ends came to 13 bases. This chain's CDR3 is CASSLGVGHGTEAFF. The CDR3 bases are TGTGCCAGCAGCTTAGGGGTGGGGCACGGCACTGAAGCTTTCTTT.

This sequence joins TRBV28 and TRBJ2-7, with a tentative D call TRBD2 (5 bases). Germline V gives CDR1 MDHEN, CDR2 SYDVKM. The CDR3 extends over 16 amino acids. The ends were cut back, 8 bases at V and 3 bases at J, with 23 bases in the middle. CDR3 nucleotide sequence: TGTGCCAGCGGGCCGCGTTCTAGCTTTACAATCTACGAGCAGTACTTC. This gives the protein CASGPRSSFTIYEQYF.

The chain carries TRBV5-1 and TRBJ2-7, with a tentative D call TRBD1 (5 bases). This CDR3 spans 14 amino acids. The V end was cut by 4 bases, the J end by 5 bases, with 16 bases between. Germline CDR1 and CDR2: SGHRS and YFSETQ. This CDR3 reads CASSPTAGSDEQYV. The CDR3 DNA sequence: TGCGCCAGCAGCCCCACCGCAGGGTCCGACGAGCAGTACGTC.

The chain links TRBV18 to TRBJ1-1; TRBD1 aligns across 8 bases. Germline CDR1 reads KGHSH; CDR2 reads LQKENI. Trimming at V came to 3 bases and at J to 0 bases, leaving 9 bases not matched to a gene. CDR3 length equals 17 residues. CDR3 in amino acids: CASSPPGTGHMNTEAFF. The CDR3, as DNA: TGTGCCAGCTCACCCCCCGGGACAGGCCATATGAACACTGAAGCTTTCTTT.

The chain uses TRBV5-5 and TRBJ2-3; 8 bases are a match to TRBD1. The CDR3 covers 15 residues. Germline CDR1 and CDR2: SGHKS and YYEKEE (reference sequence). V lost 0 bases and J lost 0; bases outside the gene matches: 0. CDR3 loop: CASSLGQGSTDTQYF. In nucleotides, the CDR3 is TGTGCCAGCAGCTTGGGACAGGGGAGCACAGATACGCAGTATTTT.

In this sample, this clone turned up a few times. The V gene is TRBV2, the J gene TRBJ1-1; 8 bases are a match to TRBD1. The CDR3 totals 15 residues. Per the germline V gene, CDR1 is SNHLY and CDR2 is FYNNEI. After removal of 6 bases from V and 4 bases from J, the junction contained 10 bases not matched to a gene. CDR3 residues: CASSSRQGYGTEAFF. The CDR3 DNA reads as TGTGCCAGCAGCTCACGACAGGGGTACGGCACTGAAGCTTTCTTT.